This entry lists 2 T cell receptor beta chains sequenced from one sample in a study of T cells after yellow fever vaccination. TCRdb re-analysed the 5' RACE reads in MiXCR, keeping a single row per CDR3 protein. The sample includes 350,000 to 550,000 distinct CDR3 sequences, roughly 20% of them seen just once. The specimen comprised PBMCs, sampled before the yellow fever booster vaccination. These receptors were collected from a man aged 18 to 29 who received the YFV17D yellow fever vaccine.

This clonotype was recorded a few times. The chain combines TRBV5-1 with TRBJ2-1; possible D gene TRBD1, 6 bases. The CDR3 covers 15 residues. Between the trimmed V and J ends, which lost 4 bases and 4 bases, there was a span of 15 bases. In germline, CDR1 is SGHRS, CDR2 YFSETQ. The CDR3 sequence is CASSLRWGQYNEQFF. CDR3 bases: TGCGCCAGCAGCCTACGCTGGGGGCAATACAATGAGCAGTTCTTC.

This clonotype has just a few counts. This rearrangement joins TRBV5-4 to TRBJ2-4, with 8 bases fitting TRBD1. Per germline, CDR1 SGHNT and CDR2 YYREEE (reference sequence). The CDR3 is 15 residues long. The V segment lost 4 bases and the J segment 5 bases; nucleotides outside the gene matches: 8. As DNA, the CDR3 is TGTGCCAGCAGCCTCCAGGGGGCTTGGGAAAACATTCAGTACTTC. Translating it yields CASSLQGAWENIQYF.